These 32 T cell receptor beta chains originate from one sample sequenced in a study of blood T cell repertoires in COVID-19 (dated by TCRdb to about 2020). Library preparation was by the immunoSEQ multiplex PCR assay. TCRdb re-hosts the immuneACCESS table, in-frame sequences only. Its copies lack some clones; in the studies checked, an unresolved V gene accounts for under half of them, and the cause for the rest is not known. This sample gives 170,000 or so clones in total; about 86% of them show up just once. The ten largest clones take up approximately 7% of the sample. What was sequenced was peripheral blood. Receptors were obtained from a man aged 50 to 60 with active or convalescent COVID-19.

The V gene is TRBV6-5, the J gene TRBJ1-3, with D possibly being TRBD1 (6 bases). V was pared by 3 bases and J by 0 bases, with 12 bases between. Germline loops: CDR1 MNHEY, CDR2 SVGAGI. The CDR3 has 16 amino acids. This CDR3 is CASSYADRSSGNTIYF. CDR3 bases: TGTGCCAGCAGTTATGCTGACAGGAGCTCTGGAAACACCATATATTTT.

The genes are TRBV24-1 and TRBJ2-3; D is undetermined. CDR1 KGHDR and CDR2 SFDVKD come from the germline V gene. CDR3 length: 13 residues. The germline V and J ends were trimmed by 7 bases and 4 bases, with 11 bases remaining between them. The DNA for the CDR3 is TGTGCCACCAGCCAAGTGGGCTCAGATACGCAGTATTTT. Residues: CATSQVGSDTQYF.

This clone was detected a few times. V is TRBV27 and J is TRBJ1-3, with TRBD1 identical over 8 bases. The CDR3 is made up of 15 amino acids. CDR1 is MNHEY, CDR2 SMNVEV, per germline (reference sequence). Trimming removed 3 bases from V and 3 bases from J; junction bases left unmatched: 4. The DNA of the CDR3 is TGTGCCAGCAGTTTGCTGGGGACAGGTGGAAACACCATATATTTT. Its protein product is CASSLLGTGGNTIYF.

The chain is built from TRBV6-2 or TRBV6-3 and TRBJ1-2, with 8 positions matching TRBD1. The CDR3 runs to 16 residues. V trimming: 4 bases; J trimming: 4 bases; junction bases outside the gene matches: 11. Per the germline V gene, CDR1 is MNHEY and CDR2 is SVGEGT. CDR3 region: CASSSTWQGAGYGYTF. CDR3 bases: TGTGCCAGCAGTTCAACTTGGCAGGGGGCCGGCTATGGCTACACCTTC.

This clone is a singleton in its sample. The chain is built from TRBV28 and TRBJ1-2; D unresolved. The V gene's germline CDR1 is MDHEN and CDR2 SYDVKM. V shed 0 bases and J shed 2 bases, with 10 bases lying between them. The CDR3 contains 15 residues. CDR3 sequence reads: CASSLWRNSNYGYTF. DNA of the CDR3: TGTGCCAGCAGTTTATGGCGGAACTCAAACTATGGCTACACCTTC.

This clone was picked up one time. The V gene is TRBV28, the J gene TRBJ2-2; no reliable D call. Germline assignment: CDR1 MDHEN and CDR2 SYDVKM. The V end lost 7 bases, the J end lost 1 base, and 10 bases lay between the germline ends. This CDR3 has 14 amino acids. In nucleotides, the CDR3 is TGTGCCAGCACGCAGGCTTGGAACACCGGGGAGCTGTTTTTT. Protein: CASTQAWNTGELFF.

The chain uses TRBV12-3 or TRBV12-4 and TRBJ1-2; D is undetermined. V lost 3 bases and J 5 bases, leaving 7 bases between the germline ends. This CDR3 has 12 residues. CDR3 in DNA: TGTGCCAGCAGTTTGAGTTTTTATGGCTACACCTTC. Its translation is CASSLSFYGYTF.

V is TRBV25-1 and J is TRBJ1-2; a possible D gene is TRBD1 (6 bases). The length of the CDR3 is 13 residues. V lost 4 bases and J 4 bases, leaving 10 bases between the germline ends. Germline V gene sequence: CDR1 MGHDK, CDR2 SYGVNS. The CDR3 is CASSGGQFYGYTF. The CDR3 bases are TGTGCCAGCAGTGGAGGACAGTTCTATGGCTACACCTTC.

The chain is built from TRBV7-2 and TRBJ2-3, with TRBD1 identical over 9 bases. V lost 4 bases and J lost 7; bases outside the gene matches: 9. The CDR3 runs 15 residues. Looked up from germline, CDR1 is SGHTA and CDR2 is FQGNSA. CDR3 coding DNA: TGTGCCAGCAGCTCCCCCCGGGACAGGGAAAATACGCAGTATTTT. Amino acid sequence: CASSSPRDRENTQYF.

The rearrangement joins TRBV9 to TRBJ2-5; the D gene is possibly TRBD2 (5 bases). Germline assignment: CDR1 SGDLS and CDR2 YYNGEE. The CDR3 totals 16 residues. V dropped 0 bases and J dropped 1 base, with 13 bases sitting between them. The CDR3 spells CASSVVPRGSQETQYF. The CDR3 DNA follows: TGTGCCAGCAGCGTAGTCCCCCGAGGGTCCCAAGAGACCCAGTACTTC. Complete variable domain (other parts from reference TRBV9 and TRBJ2-5): DSGVTQTPKHLITATGQRVTLRCSPRSGDLSVYWYQQSLDQGLQFLIQYYNGEERAKGNILERFSAQQFPDLHSELNLSSLELGDSALYFCASSVVPRGSQETQYFGPGTRLLVL.

The chain employs TRBV5-4 and TRBJ1-4; 7 positions agree with TRBD1. The CDR3 runs 17 residues. V shed 2 bases and J 0 bases; nucleotides not matched to a gene: 7. The germline V gene has CDR1 SGHNT and CDR2 YYREEE (reference sequence). The CDR3 coding sequence is TGTGCCAGCAGCTTTTCAACCGGGACAGCAACTAATGAAAAACTGTTTTTT. Translating gives CASSFSTGTATNEKLFF.

Remarks on this clone: An end of the junction does not agree with germline; a read error may underlie this. CDR3 amino acids: CASGLVHGLQVTSGRGTAVNEQYF. The CDR3 DNA reads as TGTGCTAGTGGTCTGGTACACGGCCTCCAAGTGACTAGCGGGAGAGGAACGGCGGTTAACGAGCAGTACTTC. The J gene is TRBJ2-7, the V gene TRBV12-5; TRBD2 agrees at 12 bases. There are 24 residues in the CDR3. Germline V gives CDR1 LGHNT, CDR2 FRNRAP.

Here the CDR3 DNA reads TGCGCCAGCAGCTTGGGACAGCTTAACTATGGCTACACCTTC. Translation: CASSLGQLNYGYTF. V is TRBV5-1 and J is TRBJ1-2, with D perhaps matching TRBD1 (5 bases). V dropped 0 bases and J dropped 1 base, with 7 bases sitting between them. The CDR3 totals 14 residues. Germline V gene sequence: CDR1 SGHRS, CDR2 YFSETQ.

This sequence joins TRBV10-3 and TRBJ1-3; TRBD1 might be the D (6 bases). V gave up 4 bases and J gave up 1 base, with 11 bases separating them. Per the germline V gene, CDR1 is ENHRY and CDR2 is SYGVKD. This CDR3 comprises 15 residues. CDR3 region: CAISAPDRSGNTIYF. In nucleotides, the CDR3 is TGTGCCATCAGTGCCCCGGACAGATCTGGAAACACCATATATTTT.

V usage is TRBV6-5 and J usage is TRBJ1-3; 8 bases are a match to TRBD1. The junction had 8 bases not matched to a gene; V was cut back by 6 bases and J by 4 bases. The V gene's germline CDR1 is MNHEY and CDR2 SVGAGI. CDR3 length: 15 amino acids. The CDR3 DNA is TGTGCCAGCAGACCGGACAGGGTACGGGGAAACACCATATATTTT. It encodes CASRPDRVRGNTIYF.

This rearrangement joins TRBV4-2 to TRBJ1-4; possibly TRBD1 for D (6 bases). CDR1 is LGHNA and CDR2 is YNFKEQ in the germline V gene. The CDR3 is made up of 13 amino acids. Trimming removed 4 bases from V and 7 bases from J, with 10 bases in between. The CDR3: CASSRDIFEKLFF. CDR3 sequence (DNA): TGTGCCAGCAGCCGGGACATTTTTGAAAAACTGTTTTTT.

V and J are TRBV7-3 and TRBJ1-1; D uncertain. Trimming removed 1 base at V and 3 bases at J, with 9 bases between. The CDR3 covers 14 residues. CDR1 is SGHTA, CDR2 FQGTGA, per germline. The DNA of the CDR3 is TGTGCCAGCAGCTTAATGGGTGCGGACACTGAAGCTTTCTTT. It translates to CASSLMGADTEAFF. The full variable domain, rest sourced from reference TRBV7-3 and TRBJ1-1, is GAGVSQTPSNKVTEKGKYVELRCDPISGHTALYWYRQSLGQGPEFLIYFQGTGAADDSGLPNDRFFAVRPEGSVSTLKIQRTERGDSAVYLCASSLMGADTEAFFGQGTRLTVV.

The chain recombines TRBV19 with TRBJ1-5; maybe TRBD1 (5 bases). The germline V gene encodes CDR1 LNHDA and CDR2 SQIVND (reference sequence). Trimming pared 5 bases from V and 6 bases from J, leaving 14 bases between. This CDR3 has 14 residues. DNA for the CDR3: TGTGCCAGTAGTCCTCACGCAGGGCCTCAGCCCCAGCATTTT. Protein product: CASSPHAGPQPQHF.

This clone was recorded only once. This sequence joins TRBV10-3 and TRBJ2-3, with D hard to call. The length of the CDR3 is 15 residues. The germline V gene has CDR1 ENHRY and CDR2 SYGVKD. V lost 4 bases and J lost 3, with 14 bases in between. The CDR3 DNA reads TGTGCCATCAGTGCTGTAAATAGTCGGACAGATACGCAGTATTTT. As protein: CAISAVNSRTDTQYF.

The chain recombines TRBV27 with TRBJ2-5; 12 positions agree with TRBD2. V shed 5 bases and J 7 bases; nucleotides not matched to a gene: 8. The CDR3 contains 15 residues. The germline CDR1 and CDR2 sequences are MNHEY and SMNVEV (reference sequence). CDR3 amino acids: CASSRSSGRAATQYF. The CDR3 nucleotides are TGTGCCAGCAGTCGATCTAGCGGGAGGGCGGCGACCCAGTACTTC.

The V and J genes are TRBV29-1 and TRBJ1-2, with TRBD1 identical over 8 bases. The germline V gene has CDR1 SQVTM and CDR2 ANQGSEA. V was pared by 5 bases and J by 7 bases, with 3 bases of the junction left unmatched. The CDR3 extends over 11 amino acids. In DNA, the CDR3 is TGCAGCGTTTCGACAGGGGTTGGCTACACCTTC. Encoded protein: CSVSTGVGYTF. The entire variable domain, with the rest obtained from reference TRBV29-1 and TRBJ1-2, is as follows: SAVISQKPSRDICQRGTSLTIQCQVDSQVTMMFWYRQQPGQSLTLIATANQGSEATYESGFVIDKFPISRPNLTFSTLTVSNMSPEDSSIYLCSVSTGVGYTFGSGTRLTVV.

This rearrangement joins TRBV5-1 to TRBJ2-2; 7 bases are a match to TRBD1. Germline V CDR1 and CDR2: SGHRS, YFSETQ. The CDR3 has 15 amino acids. With 0 bases clipped from V and 6 bases from J, the junction kept 5 bases outside the gene matches. The CDR3 region has the DNA TGCGCCAGCAGCTTGGGACAGGGAATTGCCGGGGAGCTGTTTTTT. This translates into CASSLGQGIAGELFF.

The V call is TRBV4-3, the J call TRBJ1-3, with no clear D. The CDR3 spans 16 residues. Trimming took off 0 bases at V and 4 bases at J, with 13 bases between the two ends. Germline V gene lookup returns CDR1 LGHNA and CDR2 YSLEER. CDR3 in amino acids: CASSQEGGLSGNTIYF. CDR3 sequence (DNA): TGCGCCAGCAGCCAAGAGGGAGGACTCAGCGGAAACACCATATATTTT.

CDR3 protein: CASSETGEAFF. CDR3 bases: TGTGCCAGCAGCGAAACAGGGGAAGCTTTCTTT. The rearrangement joins TRBV13 to TRBJ1-1; possible D gene TRBD1, 6 bases. The CDR3 runs 11 residues. V lost 5 bases to trimming and J lost 8 bases, with 9 bases between them. Germline CDR1 PRHDT, CDR2 FYEKMQ (reference sequence). The complete variable domain, with remaining parts taken from reference TRBV13 and TRBJ1-1, reads AAGVIQSPRHLIKEKRETATLKCYPIPRHDTVYWYQQGPGQDPQFLISFYEKMQSDKGSIPDRFSAQQFSDYHSELNMSSLELGDSALYFCASSETGEAFFGQGTRLTVV.

The chain is built from TRBV5-1 and TRBJ2-2; TRBD2 aligns across 15 bases. This CDR3 is built from 18 residues. Germline CDR1 is SGHRS and CDR2 is YFSETQ. Germline trimming cut 5 bases from V and 4 bases from J; bases unmatched to any gene: 9. The CDR3 nucleotides are TGCGCCAGCAGATGGACTAGCGGGGGGGCCTCGGGCACCGGGGAGCTGTTTTTT. Its protein is CASRWTSGGASGTGELFF. Variable domain in full (rest from reference TRBV5-1 and TRBJ2-2): KAGVTQTPRYLIKTRGQQVTLSCSPISGHRSVSWYQQTPGQGLQFLFEYFSETQRNKGNFPGRFSGRQFSNSRSEMNVSTLELGDSALYLCASRWTSGGASGTGELFFGEGSRLTVL.

The J gene is TRBJ1-3, the V gene TRBV19, with D hard to call. Per germline, CDR1 LNHDA and CDR2 SQIVND (reference sequence). This CDR3 spans 14 amino acids. V lost 7 bases and J lost 0, with 10 bases in between. This CDR3 is CASKDTSSGNTIYF. The CDR3 DNA follows: TGTGCCAGTAAAGACACGAGCTCTGGAAACACCATATATTTT.

This sequence joins TRBV9 and TRBJ1-4; 10 bases are a match to TRBD1. The V gene's germline CDR1 is SGDLS and CDR2 YYNGEE. Trimming removed 0 bases from V and 8 bases from J; junction bases left unmatched: 4. The CDR3 is 15 residues long. This CDR3 reads CASSVAGQGGEKLFF. CDR3 nucleotide sequence: TGTGCCAGCAGCGTAGCCGGACAGGGGGGAGAAAAACTGTTTTTT.

The gene calls are TRBV11-2 and TRBJ2-7, with D possibly matching TRBD2 (6 bases). Germline V gene data show CDR1 as SGHAT and CDR2 as FQNNGV. V lost 5 bases and J 0 bases, leaving 11 bases between the germline ends. The CDR3 is 14 amino acids. The CDR3 nucleotides are TGTGCCAGCAGCCCCTCGGGGGACTCCTACGAGCAGTACTTC. As protein: CASSPSGDSYEQYF. The full variable domain, completed using reference TRBV11-2 and TRBJ2-7, is EAGVAQSPRYKIIEKRQSVAFWCNPISGHATLYWYQQILGQGPKLLIQFQNNGVVDDSQLPKDRFSAERLKGVDSTLKIQPAKLEDSAVYLCASSPSGDSYEQYFGPGTRLTVT.

J is TRBJ1-1 and V is TRBV18, with 8 positions matching TRBD1. The CDR3 is made up of 13 amino acids. Germline assignment: CDR1 KGHSH and CDR2 LQKENI. The V and J ends lost 5 bases and 6 bases, in that order; junction bases with no gene match: 5. The chain's CDR3 is CASSSTGGSEAFF. The CDR3 DNA reads as TGTGCCAGCTCATCTACAGGGGGATCTGAAGCTTTCTTT.

The rearrangement uses TRBV5-8 and TRBJ1-5; D is ambiguous. From germline, CDR1 is SGHTS and CDR2 YDEGEE. The CDR3 has 16 amino acids. Between the trimmed V and J ends, which lost 0 bases and 3 bases, there was a span of 13 bases. CDR3 loop: CASSLVSGSNNQPQHF. The CDR3 DNA sequence: TGTGCCAGCAGCTTGGTATCGGGGTCGAACAATCAGCCCCAGCATTTT. The full variable domain, with the rest looked up from reference TRBV5-8 and TRBJ1-5, is EAGVTQSPTHLIKTRGQQATLRCSPISGHTSVYWYQQALGLGLQFLLWYDEGEERNRGNFPPRFSGRQFPNYSSELNVNALELEDSALYLCASSLVSGSNNQPQHFGDGTRLSIL.

The chain links TRBV4-2 to TRBJ2-2, with D perhaps matching TRBD2 (5 bases). The germline gives CDR1 LGHNA, CDR2 YNFKEQ. Trimming stripped 4 bases from V and 6 bases from J, with 15 bases between. The CDR3 is 15 amino acids. CDR3 sequence: CASSPGLAGSGELFF. The CDR3 DNA is TGTGCCAGCAGCCCCGGGCTAGCAGGTTCCGGGGAGCTGTTTTTT.

V is TRBV4-2 and J is TRBJ1-3, with D tentatively TRBD1 (5 bases). Germline V CDR1 and CDR2: LGHNA, YNFKEQ. This CDR3 region has 16 residues. Trimming removed 0 bases at V and 1 base at J, with 10 bases between. The DNA for the CDR3 is TGTGCCAGCAGCCAAGATACATCAGGGTCTGGAAACACCATATATTTT. Translation gives CASSQDTSGSGNTIYF.